This T cell receptor (beta chain) originates from a study of blood T cell repertoires in COVID-19. Study information: Acute-phase and convalescent COVID-19 samples originated in the United States, Italy and Spain. Nucleic acid was either cDNA or gDNA, and it came from T cells, B-cell-depleted T cells, or PBMCs.

Study processing details: Counts of nucleated cells, estimated from reference gene primer amplification, were obtained. Assay: immunoSEQ multiplex PCR; the TCRdb copy retains only in-frame clones and omits some. V, J and clone size derive from that table, while D and trimming were established from the DNA sequence. The sample lists 100,000 to 150,000 clones, approximately 90% occurring once. Germline values: CDR1 PRHDT, CDR2 FYEKMQ (reference sequence). This CDR3 spans 16 amino acids. V shed 2 bases and J shed 3 bases, with 11 bases lying between them. The chain couples TRBV13 to TRBJ1-6; D is unresolved. Sequenced material: peripheral blood. The TCR comes from a man aged 45-60 years with active or convalescent COVID-19. The CDR3 DNA sequence: TGTGCCAGCAGCTTATGGAGGCCAGGCTATAATTCACCCCTCCACTTT. Translation: CASSLWRPGYNSPLHF. Looking up the rest from reference TRBV13 and TRBJ1-6 gives the full variable domain: AAGVIQSPRHLIKEKRETATLKCYPIPRHDTVYWYQQGPGQDPQFLISFYEKMQSDKGSIPDRFSAQQFSDYHSELNMSSLELGDSALYFCASSLWRPGYNSPLHFGNGTRLTVT.